This TCR beta chain appears in the sequencing data of a study of blood T cell repertoires in COVID-19. As for the study in general: The cDNA or gDNA used as material had been derived from T cells, B-cell-depleted T cells, or PBMCs.

Profiling relied on immunoSEQ multiplex PCR, and the TCRdb table lists in-frame clones only, not all of them. Here the sample spans a few hundred thousand clones, roughly 90% being singletons. The TCR sequence derives from a man younger than 35 who had recovered from COVID-19. Sequenced input: peripheral blood.

As DNA, the CDR3 is TGTGCCAGCAGCCAGAACACTGAAGCTTTCTTT. Translated: CASSQNTEAFF. The chain combines TRBV12-3 or TRBV12-4 with TRBJ1-1; no clear D gene. This CDR3 is built from 11 residues. V was pared by 6 bases and J by 1 base, with 3 bases between.